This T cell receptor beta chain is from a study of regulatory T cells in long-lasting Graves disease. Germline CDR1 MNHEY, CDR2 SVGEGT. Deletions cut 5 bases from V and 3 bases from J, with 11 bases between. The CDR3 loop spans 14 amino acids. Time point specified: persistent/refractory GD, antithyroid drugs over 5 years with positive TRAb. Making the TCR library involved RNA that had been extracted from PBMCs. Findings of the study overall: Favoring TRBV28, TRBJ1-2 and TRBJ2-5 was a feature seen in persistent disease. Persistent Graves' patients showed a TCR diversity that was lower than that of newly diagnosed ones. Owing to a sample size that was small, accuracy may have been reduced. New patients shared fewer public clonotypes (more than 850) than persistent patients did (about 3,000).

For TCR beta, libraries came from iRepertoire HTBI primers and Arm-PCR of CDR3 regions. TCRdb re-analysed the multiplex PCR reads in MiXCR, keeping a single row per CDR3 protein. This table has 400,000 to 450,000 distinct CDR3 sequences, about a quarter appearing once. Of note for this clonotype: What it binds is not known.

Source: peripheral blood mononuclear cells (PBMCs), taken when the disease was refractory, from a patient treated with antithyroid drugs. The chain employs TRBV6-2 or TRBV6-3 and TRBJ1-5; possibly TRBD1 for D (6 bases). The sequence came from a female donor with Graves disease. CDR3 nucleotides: TGTGCCAGCAGTCGTACAGGGCCCAATCAGCCCCAGCATTTT. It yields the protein CASSRTGPNQPQHF.